This is a list of T cell receptor beta chains from one sample in a study of blood T cell repertoires in COVID-19. Assay used: immunoSEQ multiplex PCR; TCRdb lists only in-frame clones, some missing. The sample records nearly 35,000 clones, around 80% being singletons. Sequencing was performed on peripheral blood. The receptors derive from a woman in her sixties with acute or convalescent COVID-19. Each CDR3 is given with its conserved first and last residue. Fields, in order: clone size, V gene, D gene, J gene, CDR3 protein, CDR3 DNA. A D gene is named only where the DNA matches it firmly. Clone size is stated in some rows and not others, as once, few, many or a class when expanded.

size: NA
V: TRBV2
D: NA
J: TRBJ2-2
CDR3: CASSTGSANTGELFF
DNA: TGTGCCAGCAGTACAGGGAGCGCGAACACCGGGGAGCTGTTTTTT

size: NA
V: TRBV27
D: NA
J: TRBJ1-3
CDR3: CASMSSGNTIYF
DNA: TGTGCCAGCATGAGCTCTGGAAACACCATATATTTT

size: few
V: TRBV2
D: NA
J: TRBJ2-7
CDR3: CASSSRTASYEQYF
DNA: TGTGCCAGCAGTTCTAGGACAGCCTCCTACGAGCAGTACTTC

size: NA
V: TRBV3-1/TRBV3-2
D: TRBD1
J: TRBJ1-4
CDR3: CASSRGTVSVEKLFF
DNA: TGTGCCAGCAGCCGGGGGACAGTTTCGGTAGAAAAACTGTTTTTT

size: once
V: TRBV30
D: TRBD1
J: TRBJ1-5
CDR3: CAWSADRVFQPQHF
DNA: TGTGCCTGGAGTGCCGACAGGGTCTTTCAGCCCCAGCATTTT

size: NA
V: TRBV7-9
D: TRBD1
J: TRBJ1-1
CDR3: CASSGQGQAGEAFF
DNA: TGTGCCAGCAGCGGGCAAGGACAGGCGGGCGAAGCTTTCTTT

size: NA
V: TRBV6-2/TRBV6-3
D: TRBD1
J: TRBJ2-2
CDR3: CASSPRQGLPVMLFF
DNA: TGTGCCAGCAGCCCGAGACAGGGGCTGCCGGTAATGCTGTTTTTT

size: NA
V: TRBV5-1
D: NA
J: TRBJ1-4
CDR3: CASSPDPGTTTNEKLFF
DNA: TGCGCCAGCAGCCCCGACCCCGGGACAACAACTAATGAAAAACTGTTTTTT

size: NA
V: TRBV6-5
D: TRBD1
J: TRBJ1-2
CDR3: CASSTSGQGGYGYTF
DNA: TGTGCCAGCAGTACATCGGGACAGGGTGGCTATGGCTACACCTTC

size: NA
V: TRBV27
D: NA
J: TRBJ1-1
CDR3: CASSLYGMNTEAFF
DNA: TGTGCCAGCAGTTTATACGGTATGAACACTGAAGCTTTCTTT

size: NA
V: TRBV6-6
D: NA
J: TRBJ2-7
CDR3: CASSYSGVLYEQYF
DNA: TGTGCCAGCAGTTACTCAGGGGTGTTGTACGAGCAGTACTTC

size: NA
V: TRBV29-1
D: NA
J: TRBJ2-7
CDR3: CSVSETWSSYEQYF
DNA: TGCAGCGTTTCGGAGACGTGGAGCTCCTACGAGCAGTACTTC

size: NA
V: TRBV19
D: NA
J: TRBJ1-2
CDR3: CASSRREWGNYGYTF
DNA: TGTGCCAGTAGTAGACGGGAGTGGGGGAACTATGGCTACACCTTC

size: NA
V: TRBV5-1
D: NA
J: TRBJ1-2
CDR3: CASSLKYDSYGYTF
DNA: TGCGCCAGCAGCTTGAAGTATGACAGCTATGGCTACACCTTC

size: NA
V: TRBV6-6
D: NA
J: TRBJ1-2
CDR3: CASSPRGGGYTF
DNA: TGTGCCAGCAGTCCACGAGGGGGTGGCTACACCTTC

size: NA
V: TRBV6-1
D: NA
J: TRBJ1-2
CDR3: CASSQGGAGYGYTF
DNA: TGTGCCAGCAGTCAAGGGGGAGCGGGCTATGGCTACACCTTC

size: NA
V: TRBV5-6
D: NA
J: TRBJ1-3
CDR3: CASSLSSGERYTIYF
DNA: TGTGCCAGCAGCTTGAGTTCAGGGGAGAGGTACACCATATATTTT

size: NA
V: TRBV9
D: TRBD2
J: TRBJ2-3
CDR3: CASSPRTSGGAPTDTQYF
DNA: TGTGCCAGCAGCCCCCGGACTAGCGGGGGGGCCCCCACAGATACGCAGTATTTT

size: NA
V: TRBV19
D: TRBD1
J: TRBJ2-3
CDR3: CASSLDRATDTQYF
DNA: TGTGCCAGTAGCCTTGACAGGGCGACAGATACGCAGTATTTT

size: NA
V: TRBV12-5
D: TRBD1
J: TRBJ2-2
CDR3: CASGLGQGADTGELFF
DNA: TGTGCTAGTGGTTTAGGACAGGGGGCGGACACCGGGGAGCTGTTTTTT

size: NA
V: TRBV7-2
D: NA
J: TRBJ1-5
CDR3: CASSAGLGRINQPQHF
DNA: TGTGCCAGCAGCGCCGGACTTGGACGGATCAATCAGCCCCAGCATTTT

size: NA
V: TRBV19
D: NA
J: TRBJ1-2
CDR3: CASRLGDYYTF
DNA: TGTGCCAGTAGACTGGGGGACTACTACACCTTC

size: NA
V: TRBV7-9
D: NA
J: TRBJ1-4
CDR3: CASSLVREVGEKLFF
DNA: TGTGCCAGCAGCTTAGTCAGGGAGGTTGGTGAAAAACTGTTTTTT

size: NA
V: TRBV11-2
D: NA
J: TRBJ1-4
CDR3: CASSLELSTNEKLFF
DNA: TGTGCCAGCAGCTTAGAACTATCAACTAATGAAAAACTGTTTTTT

size: NA
V: TRBV20-1
D: NA
J: TRBJ1-2
CDR3: CSASTGRRYGYTF
DNA: TGCAGTGCTAGTACAGGGCGTCGGTATGGCTACACCTTC

size: NA
V: TRBV18
D: TRBD2
J: TRBJ2-1
CDR3: CASSPWGVGRNNEQFF
DNA: TGTGCCAGCTCACCATGGGGGGTCGGGAGGAACAATGAGCAGTTCTTC

size: NA
V: TRBV5-6
D: TRBD1
J: TRBJ1-3
CDR3: CASGQGGNTIYF
DNA: TGTGCCAGCGGACAGGGTGGAAACACCATATATTTT

size: NA
V: TRBV3-1/TRBV3-2
D: NA
J: TRBJ1-1
CDR3: CASSWEGHTEAFF
DNA: TGTGCCAGCAGCTGGGAGGGGCACACTGAAGCTTTCTTT

size: NA
V: TRBV5-1
D: NA
J: TRBJ1-1
CDR3: CASAPKGDTEAFF
DNA: TGCGCCAGCGCCCCGAAGGGGGACACTGAAGCTTTCTTT

size: once
V: TRBV19
D: TRBD2
J: TRBJ2-4
CDR3: CASSVLAGGTKNIQYF
DNA: TGTGCCAGTAGCGTTTTAGCGGGGGGGACCAAAAACATTCAGTACTTC

size: NA
V: TRBV5-6
D: TRBD2
J: TRBJ2-3
CDR3: CASSWRTSGTDTQYF
DNA: TGTGCCAGCAGCTGGAGGACTAGCGGCACAGATACGCAGTATTTT

size: medium-sized
V: TRBV6-1
D: NA
J: TRBJ1-3
CDR3: CASSEGPGQGNTIYF
DNA: TGTGCCAGCAGTGAAGGCCCCGGACAGGGAAACACCATATATTTT

size: once
V: TRBV6-5
D: NA
J: TRBJ1-6
CDR3: CASRDRGSYNSPLHF
DNA: TGTGCCAGCAGAGACCGGGGGAGTTATAATTCACCCCTCCACTTT

size: NA
V: TRBV20-1
D: NA
J: TRBJ2-3
CDR3: CSASVDSSTDTQYF
DNA: TGCAGTGCTAGTGTAGACTCTAGCACAGATACGCAGTATTTT

size: NA
V: TRBV30
D: TRBD1
J: TRBJ1-5
CDR3: CAWSEGQGATQPQHF
DNA: TGTGCCTGGAGTGAAGGACAGGGGGCCACTCAGCCCCAGCATTTT

size: few
V: TRBV30
D: TRBD1
J: TRBJ1-1
CDR3: CAWSAPDRTNTEAFF
DNA: TGTGCCTGGAGTGCCCCGGACAGGACGAACACTGAAGCTTTCTTT

size: NA
V: TRBV5-6
D: TRBD1
J: TRBJ1-2
CDR3: CASSQGQGRYGYTF
DNA: TGTGCCAGCAGCCAGGGACAGGGACGCTATGGCTACACCTTC

size: once
V: TRBV18
D: NA
J: TRBJ1-1
CDR3: CASSPGQLQNTEAFF
DNA: TGTGCCAGCTCACCTGGACAGCTCCAGAACACTGAAGCTTTCTTT

size: NA
V: TRBV11-2
D: NA
J: TRBJ1-4
CDR3: CASSLQGHNEKLFF
DNA: TGTGCCAGCAGCTTACAGGGGCACAATGAAAAACTGTTTTTT

size: NA
V: TRBV7-3
D: TRBD2
J: TRBJ2-3
CDR3: CASSSQRGGTDTQYF
DNA: TGTGCCAGCAGCTCACAGCGGGGGGGCACAGATACGCAGTATTTT

size: NA
V: TRBV9
D: TRBD1
J: TRBJ1-1
CDR3: CASSVTGGTEAFF
DNA: TGTGCCAGCAGCGTTACAGGGGGCACTGAAGCTTTCTTT

size: NA
V: TRBV30
D: TRBD1
J: TRBJ1-2
CDR3: CAWSGPGQGSYGYTF
DNA: TGTGCCTGGAGTGGGCCCGGACAGGGATCCTATGGCTACACCTTC

size: NA
V: TRBV6-5
D: NA
J: TRBJ2-7
CDR3: CASGRRELEKQYF
DNA: TGTGCCAGCGGCCGCCGCGAATTGGAGAAGCAGTACTTC

size: few
V: TRBV27
D: NA
J: TRBJ1-2
CDR3: CASSPSGDDRYYGYTF
DNA: TGTGCCAGCAGTCCATCCGGTGACGACAGATACTATGGCTACACCTTC

size: NA
V: TRBV5-6
D: TRBD2
J: TRBJ2-1
CDR3: CASSGSGGAVHNEQFF
DNA: TGTGCCAGCAGCGGTAGCGGGGGGGCCGTCCACAATGAGCAGTTCTTC

size: NA
V: TRBV19
D: NA
J: TRBJ2-3
CDR3: CASSIGASYTDTQYF
DNA: TGTGCCAGTAGTATTGGGGCCTCGTACACAGATACGCAGTATTTT

size: few
V: TRBV7-9
D: NA
J: TRBJ1-1
CDR3: CASSLGGSPTEAFF
DNA: TGTGCCAGCAGCTTAGGGGGCAGTCCCACTGAAGCTTTCTTT

size: NA
V: TRBV12-3/TRBV12-4
D: TRBD2
J: TRBJ2-1
CDR3: CASSFSGVEQFF
DNA: TGTGCCAGCAGTTTTAGCGGGGTTGAGCAGTTCTTC